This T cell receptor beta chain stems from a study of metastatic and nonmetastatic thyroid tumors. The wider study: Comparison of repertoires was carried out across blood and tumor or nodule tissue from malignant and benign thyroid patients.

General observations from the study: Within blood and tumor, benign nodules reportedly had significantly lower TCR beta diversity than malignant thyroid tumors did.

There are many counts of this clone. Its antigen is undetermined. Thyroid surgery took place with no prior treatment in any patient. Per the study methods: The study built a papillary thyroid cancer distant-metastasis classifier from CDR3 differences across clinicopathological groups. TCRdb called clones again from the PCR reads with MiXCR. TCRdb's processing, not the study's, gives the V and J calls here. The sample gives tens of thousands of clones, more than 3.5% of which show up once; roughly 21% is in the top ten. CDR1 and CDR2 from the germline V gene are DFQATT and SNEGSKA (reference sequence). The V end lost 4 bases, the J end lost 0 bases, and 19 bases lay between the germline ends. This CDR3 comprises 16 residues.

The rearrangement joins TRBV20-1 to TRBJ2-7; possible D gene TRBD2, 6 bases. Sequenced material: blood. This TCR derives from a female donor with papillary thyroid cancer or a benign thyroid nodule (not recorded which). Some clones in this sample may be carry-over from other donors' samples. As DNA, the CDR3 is TGCAGTGCTATCCCCCTGGGCGGCGGGAACTCCTACGAGCAGTACTTC. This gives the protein CSAIPLGGGNSYEQYF.